These 22 T cell receptor beta chains came from one sample sequenced in a study of shared T cell receptors in the human thymus. Method: immunoSEQ multiplex PCR; TCRdb's copy keeps in-frame clones and lacks some. The sample consists of hundreds of thousands of clones, approximately 80% of them appearing once. The same specimen was also included in a second study, on human thymus T cells.

Sequenced input: thymocytes. These receptors were obtained from a boy younger than two with a congenital heart defect.

This clone showed up just once. Other DNA sequences in the sample encode the same CDR3. V usage is TRBV7-2 and J usage is TRBJ2-3, with a weak D call TRBD2 (6 bases). Between the trimmed V and J ends, which lost 1 base and 4 bases, there was a span of 6 bases. CDR1 is SGHTA and CDR2 is FQGNSA in the germline V gene. This CDR3 spans 13 amino acids. For the CDR3, the DNA is TGTGCCAGCAGCTTAGGGGGGGCAGATACGCAGTATTTT. Translated, it gives CASSLGGADTQYF. The full variable domain, its missing parts supplied by reference TRBV7-2 and TRBJ2-3, is GAGVSQSPSNKVTEKGKDVELRCDPISGHTALYWYRQSLGQGLEFLIYFQGNSAPDKSGLPSDRFSAERTGGSVSTLTIQRTQQEDSAVYLCASSLGGADTQYFGPGTRLTVL.

The chain combines TRBV12-5 with TRBJ2-5, with 8 positions matching TRBD2. Per germline, CDR1 LGHNT and CDR2 FRNRAP. V gave up 6 bases and J gave up 4 bases; unmatched junction bases: 10. The CDR3 sequence is 15 residues long. CDR3 sequence (DNA): TGTGCTAGTGGCTCCCCCGTAGCGGGAACAGAGACCCAGTACTTC. Translating it yields CASGSPVAGTETQYF.

The V gene is TRBV7-2, the J gene TRBJ2-1, with D perhaps TRBD1 (6 bases). V shed 4 bases and J shed 8 bases, with 21 bases lying between them. The germline gives CDR1 SGHTA, CDR2 FQGNSA. This CDR3 is built from 16 residues. DNA for the CDR3: TGTGCCAGCAGCTCTTTACCCTCAACCAGGGGCCATGAGCAGTTCTTC. Translation gives CASSSLPSTRGHEQFF.

The rearrangement joins TRBV7-6 to TRBJ1-4; no clear D gene. Germline CDR1 and CDR2: SGHVS and FNYEAQ. The length of the CDR3 is 15 residues. V was cut by 1 base and J by 8 bases, with 14 bases left in between. CDR3 in amino acids: CASSLDRGGSEKLFF. The DNA for the CDR3 is TGTGCCAGCAGCTTAGATCGGGGAGGGTCGGAAAAACTGTTTTTT.

The rearrangement joins TRBV7-2 to TRBJ2-7; 9 bases align to TRBD2. The CDR3 is made up of 13 amino acids. J lost 1 base, V lost 8 bases, and 3 bases had no gene match. Germline CDR1 reads SGHTA; CDR2 reads FQGNSA. The DNA of the CDR3 is TGTGCCAGCCGTAGCGGGAGTTCCTACGAGCAGTACTTC. It codes for CASRSGSSYEQYF.

As regards this clone: The sample carries other DNA sequences with the same CDR3. This sequence joins TRBV6-4 and TRBJ1-2; 10 bases match TRBD1. J gave up 0 bases and V 0 bases, and 4 bases lay outside the gene matches. The CDR3 has 17 amino acids. Looked up from germline, CDR1 is MRHNA and CDR2 is SNTAGT. As DNA, the CDR3 is TGTGCCAGCAGTGACTCCTATGACAGGGGGCCTAACTATGGCTACACCTTC. This codes for CASSDSYDRGPNYGYTF.

This clone was observed once. The chain couples TRBV11-2 to TRBJ2-7, with D possibly matching TRBD2 (6 bases). The V gene's germline CDR1 is SGHAT and CDR2 FQNNGV. V lost 5 bases and J lost 5, with 16 bases in between. The CDR3 extends over 14 amino acids. The CDR3 protein is CASSPDWRAHEQYF. CDR3 nucleotides: TGTGCCAGCAGCCCGGACTGGAGGGCCCACGAGCAGTACTTC.

Worth noting for this clone: The sample contains more than one DNA sequence encoding this CDR3. J is TRBJ2-3 and V is TRBV9; D is unresolved. V was trimmed by 2 bases and J by 5 bases, leaving 3 bases between them. This CDR3 has 11 amino acids. Germline assignment: CDR1 SGDLS and CDR2 YYNGEE. The CDR3 spells CASSVGDTQYF. The CDR3 nucleotides read TGTGCCAGCAGCGTCGGAGATACGCAGTATTTT.

This chain links TRBV20-1 with TRBJ2-1; a possible D gene is TRBD1 (5 bases). Trimming pared 5 bases from V and 12 bases from J, leaving 11 bases between. The CDR3 spans 10 residues. Germline assignment: CDR1 DFQATT and CDR2 SNEGSKA (reference sequence). The CDR3 reads CSAFDRPQFF. Written as DNA, the CDR3 is TGCAGTGCTTTTGACAGACCGCAGTTCTTC.

This chain links TRBV7-2 with TRBJ2-1; D is perhaps TRBD2 (7 bases). The CDR3 spans 15 residues. CDR1 and CDR2 from the germline V gene are SGHTA and FQGNSA. Trimming removed 5 bases from V and 1 base from J, with 12 bases in between. The CDR3 here is CASSLSGTSYNEQFF. The DNA for the CDR3 is TGTGCCAGCAGCCTGAGCGGGACATCCTACAATGAGCAGTTCTTC.

The chain combines TRBV5-4 with TRBJ1-4, with TRBD1 matching 8 bases. Trimming removed 2 bases from V and 1 base from J; junction bases left unmatched: 1. Germline assignment: CDR1 SGHNT and CDR2 YYREEE (reference sequence). The CDR3 is 15 residues long. CDR3 sequence: CASSFDRGTNEKLFF. For the CDR3, the DNA is TGTGCCAGCAGCTTCGACAGGGGAACTAATGAAAAACTGTTTTTT.

J is TRBJ2-1 and V is TRBV6-1, with a tentative D call TRBD2 (7 bases). There are 13 residues in the CDR3. CDR1 is MNHNS and CDR2 is SASEGT in the germline V gene. Deletions cut 8 bases from V and 7 bases from J, with 15 bases between. The CDR3 DNA sequence: TGTGCCAGCGGGGGGGGCAGTTGTAATGAGCAGTTCTTC. Translating gives CASGGGSCNEQFF.

The V and J genes are TRBV25-1 and TRBJ2-1; TRBD2 matches 9 bases. Germline lookup yields CDR1 MGHDK and CDR2 SYGVNS. This CDR3 comprises 16 residues. The J segment lost 4 bases and the V segment lost 6 bases, leaving 10 bases of the junction unmatched. For the CDR3, the DNA is TGTGCCAGCAGGGGGGATAGCGGGAGAGGGTACAATGAGCAGTTCTTC. Its translation is CASRGDSGRGYNEQFF.

This chain connects TRBV18 to TRBJ1-1; possible D gene TRBD1, 5 bases. Germline V gene data show CDR1 as KGHSH and CDR2 as LQKENI. The CDR3 is made up of 15 amino acids. Trimming cost V 0 bases and J 3 bases, with 11 bases left between them. CDR3 nucleotides: TGTGCCAGCTCACCACCAGGGAGGGGTGACACTGAAGCTTTCTTT. Translation: CASSPPGRGDTEAFF.

The gene calls are TRBV7-2 and TRBJ1-6; D remains ambiguous. This CDR3 is built from 14 residues. From germline, CDR1 is SGHTA and CDR2 FQGNSA. V was cut by 5 bases and J by 4 bases, with 9 bases left in between. The CDR3 loop is CASSKAGYNSPLHF. CDR3 coding DNA: TGTGCCAGCAGCAAGGCAGGTTATAATTCACCCCTCCACTTT.

This clone showed up just once. The chain combines TRBV14 with TRBJ1-4; TRBD1 matches 7 bases. The CDR3 extends over 15 amino acids. J lost 6 bases, V lost 4 bases, and 8 bases had no gene match. Per the germline V gene, CDR1 is SGHDN and CDR2 is FVKESK. Here the CDR3 reads CASSREEGADEKLFF. CDR3 sequence (DNA): TGTGCCAGCAGCCGAGAGGAGGGGGCGGATGAAAAACTGTTTTTT.

The chain links TRBV30 to TRBJ2-1; 12 bases agree with TRBD2. The CDR3 is 16 residues long. V shed 2 bases and J 3 bases; nucleotides not matched to a gene: 5. The germline gives CDR1 GTSNPN, CDR2 SVGIG (reference sequence). The CDR3 DNA is TGTGCCTGGAGTTCCCCGACTAGCGGGAGCTACAATGAGCAGTTCTTC. Its translation: CAWSSPTSGSYNEQFF. Using reference TRBV30 and TRBJ2-1 for the parts outside the CDR3, the full variable domain is SQTIHQWPATLVQPVGSPLSLECTVEGTSNPNLYWYRQAAGRGLQLLFYSVGIGQISSEVPQNLSASRPQDRQFILSSKKLLLSDSGFYLCAWSSPTSGSYNEQFFGPGTRLTVL.

The chain carries TRBV27 and TRBJ2-7, with 9 bases aligning to TRBD1. The V and J ends lost 7 bases and 2 bases, in that order; junction bases with no gene match: 3. The CDR3 is 13 amino acids. The germline CDR1 and CDR2 sequences are MNHEY and SMNVEV (reference sequence). In DNA form, the CDR3 reads TGTGCCAGCAATGGGACAGGGACCTACGAGCAGTACTTC. Encoded protein: CASNGTGTYEQYF.

CDR3 bases: TGTGCCACCGACCTAGGTAGCGGGGTCCCGAACACCGGGGAGCTGTTTTTT. It codes for CATDLGSGVPNTGELFF. The chain recombines TRBV15 with TRBJ2-2, with TRBD2 matching 8 bases. Germline CDR1 LNHNV, CDR2 YYDKDF (reference sequence). This CDR3 is built from 17 residues. J was trimmed by 0 bases and V by 8 bases; bases with no gene match: 11.

This clone was counted once. CDR3 sequence reads: CSGLSTTTGGRTEAFF. The CDR3 nucleotides are TGCAGCGGCCTCTCAACAACGACAGGGGGTCGGACTGAAGCTTTCTTT. The chain combines TRBV29-1 with TRBJ1-1; 9 positions agree with TRBD1. Losses at the gene ends were 7 bases for V and 5 bases for J; bases not matched to a gene: 17. The CDR3 loop spans 16 amino acids. Germline CDR1 SQVTM, CDR2 ANQGSEA. Filled out from reference TRBV29-1 and TRBJ1-1, the complete variable domain reads SAVISQKPSRDICQRGTSLTIQCQVDSQVTMMFWYRQQPGQSLTLIATANQGSEATYESGFVIDKFPISRPNLTFSTLTVSNMSPEDSSIYLCSGLSTTTGGRTEAFFGQGTRLTVV.

This chain connects TRBV30 to TRBJ1-5, with a tentative D call TRBD1 (5 bases). V was shortened by 0 bases and J by 0 bases, with 18 bases between the two germline ends. Germline CDR1 reads GTSNPN; CDR2 reads SVGIG (reference sequence). This CDR3 spans 18 amino acids. The CDR3, as DNA: TGTGCCTGGAGTGTACAAGCAGGGCAGGGATATAGCAATCAGCCCCAGCATTTT. Amino acid sequence: CAWSVQAGQGYSNQPQHF.

The V and J genes are TRBV5-4 and TRBJ2-3; 7 bases are a match to TRBD1. Germline V CDR1 and CDR2: SGHNT, YYREEE (reference sequence). V trimming: 1 base; J trimming: 4 bases; junction bases outside the gene matches: 3. This CDR3 is built from 14 residues. CDR3 in DNA: TGTGCCAGCAGCTTGCGTAGGGGGCCAGATACGCAGTATTTT. Its protein product is CASSLRRGPDTQYF.